Listed below are T cell receptor beta chains from one sample, sequenced in a study of cytomegalovirus exposure and HLA in healthy donors. Repertoires were generated with immunoSEQ multiplex PCR, while TCRdb's copy carries only in-frame clones and drops some. The data hold 95,000 to 110,000 clones, with over 9.5% observed a single time. The sample was PBMCs. Source of these receptors: a man between 40 and 49 years old in good health and CMV-seropositive. The CDR3 runs from the conserved cysteine through the conserved F or W. The D gene is left open where the match is weak. A row's size may be missing; if present it is once, few, many or a size class.

d_call: TRBD1
clone_size: NA
j_call: TRBJ2-2
v_call: TRBV5-1
cdr3_nt: TGCGCCAGCAGCTTCGGACAGGGAGGGGAGCTGTTTTTT
cdr3_aa: CASSFGQGGELFF

d_call: NA
clone_size: NA
j_call: TRBJ2-1
v_call: TRBV28
cdr3_nt: TGTGCCAGCAGTTTAAGCGACAGGCTTGTCGAGCAGTTCTTC
cdr3_aa: CASSLSDRLVEQFF

d_call: TRBD2
clone_size: NA
j_call: TRBJ2-1
v_call: TRBV11-3
cdr3_nt: TGTGCCAGCAGCCGTGGACTAGCTAGCAATGAGCAGTTCTTC
cdr3_aa: CASSRGLASNEQFF

d_call: TRBD2
clone_size: NA
j_call: TRBJ2-7
v_call: TRBV6-5
cdr3_nt: TGTGCCAGCAGTTACTCTGCAGCGGGAGGGAAGTACGAGCAGTACTTC
cdr3_aa: CASSYSAAGGKYEQYF

d_call: TRBD1
clone_size: few
j_call: TRBJ1-1
v_call: TRBV6-5
cdr3_nt: TGTGCCACTAAATCCGGGACAGCTTCTGAAGCTTTCTTT
cdr3_aa: CATKSGTASEAFF

d_call: NA
clone_size: NA
j_call: TRBJ2-1
v_call: TRBV15
cdr3_nt: TGTGCCACCAGCAGAGATCTTGGGAGCTCCTACAATGAGCAGTTCTTC
cdr3_aa: CATSRDLGSSYNEQFF

d_call: TRBD2
clone_size: few
j_call: TRBJ2-2
v_call: TRBV5-1
cdr3_nt: TGCGCCAGCAGCAGTTTAGCGGGGGGGAACACCGGGGAGCTGTTTTTT
cdr3_aa: CASSSLAGGNTGELFF

d_call: NA
clone_size: NA
j_call: TRBJ1-1
v_call: TRBV19
cdr3_nt: TGTGCCAGTCGCCGGGGGGTTAGGGAATATTGGGCAACTGAAGCTTTCTTT
cdr3_aa: CASRRGVREYWATEAFF

d_call: TRBD1
clone_size: NA
j_call: TRBJ2-4
v_call: TRBV7-2
cdr3_nt: TGTGCCAGCAGCCGTGATGGGGACAGGGGAATTAACATTCAGTACTTC
cdr3_aa: CASSRDGDRGINIQYF

d_call: TRBD2
clone_size: few
j_call: TRBJ2-3
v_call: TRBV28
cdr3_nt: TGTGCCAGCAGCCCTCTAGCGGGAGCTGTGACAGATACGCAGTATTTT
cdr3_aa: CASSPLAGAVTDTQYF

d_call: TRBD2
clone_size: NA
j_call: TRBJ2-3
v_call: TRBV6-5
cdr3_nt: TGTGCCAGCAAACGGGGGGGGACTAGCACAGATACGCAGTATTTT
cdr3_aa: CASKRGGTSTDTQYF

d_call: TRBD1
clone_size: NA
j_call: TRBJ2-3
v_call: TRBV4-3
cdr3_nt: TGCGCCAGCAGCCAAGGACAGGGACGCACAGATACGCAGTATTTT
cdr3_aa: CASSQGQGRTDTQYF

d_call: TRBD1
clone_size: many
j_call: TRBJ2-7
v_call: TRBV6-5
cdr3_nt: TGTGCCAGCAGAAACAGGGGATACTACGAGCAGTACTTC
cdr3_aa: CASRNRGYYEQYF

d_call: TRBD1
clone_size: NA
j_call: TRBJ2-1
v_call: TRBV6-1
cdr3_nt: TGTGCCAGCAGCGACGACAGGGGGCGGAATGAGCAGTTCTTC
cdr3_aa: CASSDDRGRNEQFF

d_call: TRBD2
clone_size: few
j_call: TRBJ2-7
v_call: TRBV29-1
cdr3_nt: TGCAGCGTTACCGGGACTAGCGGGAGCCTCAGCTCCTACGAGCAGTACTTC
cdr3_aa: CSVTGTSGSLSSYEQYF

d_call: NA
clone_size: few
j_call: TRBJ2-1
v_call: TRBV7-9
cdr3_nt: TGTGCCAGCAGCTCCTCTAGCTCTTTTTATGAGCAGTTCTTC
cdr3_aa: CASSSSSSFYEQFF